This TCR beta chain was documented in a study of blood T cell repertoires in COVID-19. Those who participated ranged in age from 18 to 89 years and resided in about two dozen US areas. In Cohort 3, a recovered donor had either two negative PCRs, clearance, or symptom resolution. Original handling: Amplified reference gene primers provided the basis for estimating nucleated cell counts. The method was immunoSEQ multiplex PCR; TCRdb's version includes in-frame clones alone and lacks a portion of them. That table supplies the V and J calls and clone size; D and trimming were determined from the DNA. This sample carries roughly 380,000 clones, 87% of them seen once, and the ten largest clones take 1.3%. The CDR3 is 16 amino acids. CDR1 and CDR2 from the germline V gene are LGHDT and YNNKEL (reference sequence). Trimming took 3 bases from V and 4 from J, leaving 18 bases between them.

What was sequenced was PBMCs or T cells enriched from blood (not recorded which). The chain recombines TRBV3-1 (or the pseudogene TRBV3-2) with TRBJ1-1; D perhaps matches TRBD1 (5 bases). This clonotype was sampled from a man under 40 who had recovered from COVID-19. CDR3 loop: CASSHPESGGITEAFF. CDR3 in DNA: TGTGCCAGCAGCCACCCCGAATCGGGGGGTATCACTGAAGCTTTCTTT.